This TCR beta chain was captured in a study of OX40 agonist ivuxolimab in advanced cancers. Study in general: There were three patients with partial responses, one having hepatocellular carcinoma and two cutaneous melanoma. Study results and limitations: Relatively little clonal expansion, among the lowest observed, appeared in partial responders at 0.1-3.0 mg/kg. Fewer expanded clones were found on average in CD4+ than in CD8+ T cells.

The table came from immunoSEQ multiplex PCR; TCRdb's copy has only in-frame clones and leaves some out. Among tens of thousands of clones listed, around 87% were seen once. The length of the CDR3 is 15 residues. Trimming shortened V by 7 bases and J by 0 bases, and 18 bases separated the two germline ends. CDR1 is GTSNPN and CDR2 is SVGIG in the germline V gene (reference sequence). Anyone with autoimmune disease history or systemic immunosuppression was excluded. This clone was seen a single time. What it binds is not known. Sequenced material: CD4+ or CD8+ T cells sorted from blood, taken in a trial of the OX40 agonist ivuxolimab. The receptor comes from an adult with an advanced solid tumor such as melanoma, head and neck, liver or kidney cancer. V usage is TRBV30 and J usage is TRBJ1-1; D may be TRBD1 (6 bases). CDR3 nucleotide sequence: TGTGCCTCGGGGCCCCTAGGGGGGTTGAACACTGAAGCTTTCTTT. This encodes CASGPLGGLNTEAFF.